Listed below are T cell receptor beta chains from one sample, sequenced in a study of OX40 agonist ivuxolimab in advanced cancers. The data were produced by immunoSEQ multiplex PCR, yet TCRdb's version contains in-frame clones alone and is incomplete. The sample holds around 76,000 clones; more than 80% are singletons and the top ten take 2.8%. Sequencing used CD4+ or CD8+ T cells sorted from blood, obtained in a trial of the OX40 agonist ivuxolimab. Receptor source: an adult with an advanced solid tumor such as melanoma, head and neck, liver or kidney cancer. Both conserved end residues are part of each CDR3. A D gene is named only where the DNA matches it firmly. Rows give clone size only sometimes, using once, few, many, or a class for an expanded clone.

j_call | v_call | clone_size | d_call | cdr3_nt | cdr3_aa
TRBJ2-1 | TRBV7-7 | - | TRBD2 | TGTGCCAGCAGCTTAGGGTCCTCCGGGAGGTCCTACAATGAGCAGTTCTTC | CASSLGSSGRSYNEQFF
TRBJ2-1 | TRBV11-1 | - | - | TGTGCCAGCAGACAGGGACTCGCCAGCAATGAGCAGTTCTTC | CASRQGLASNEQFF
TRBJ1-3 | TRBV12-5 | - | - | TGTGCTAGTGGTTTAGGCGGGGACTCTGGAAACACCATATATTTT | CASGLGGDSGNTIYF
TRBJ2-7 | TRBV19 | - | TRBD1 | TGTGCCAGTGCCGACAGGGGCTACGAGCAGTACTTC | CASADRGYEQYF
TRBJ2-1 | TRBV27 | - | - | TGTGCCAGCAGTTTGGAACTAGTTTCCTACAATGAGCAGTTCTTC | CASSLELVSYNEQFF
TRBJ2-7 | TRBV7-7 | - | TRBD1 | TGTGCCAGCAGCTTGGCAGGGGGAAGTGAGCAGTACTTC | CASSLAGGSEQYF
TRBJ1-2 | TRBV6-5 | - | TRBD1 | TGTGCCAGCAGTTATTATACAGGGGGCGTCTATGGCTACACCTTC | CASSYYTGGVYGYTF
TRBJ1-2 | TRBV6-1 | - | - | TGTGCCAGCACCTTTGACAGAACCAGAAGGGGCTACACCTTC | CASTFDRTRRGYTF
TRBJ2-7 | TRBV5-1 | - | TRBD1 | TGCGCCAGCAGCTTGGGGCAGGGGGTAACCTACGAGCAGTACTTC | CASSLGQGVTYEQYF
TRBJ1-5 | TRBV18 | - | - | TGTGCCAGCTCAGGACGGGGGCAGAACAATCAGCCCCAGCATTTT | CASSGRGQNNQPQHF
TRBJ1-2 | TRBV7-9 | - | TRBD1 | TGTGCCAGCAGTTCCAGTGGACAGGGGGCCGGCTACACCTTC | CASSSSGQGAGYTF
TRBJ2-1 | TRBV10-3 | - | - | TGTGCCATCAAATTGGGCAGTGGCAATGAGCAGTTCTTC | CAIKLGSGNEQFF
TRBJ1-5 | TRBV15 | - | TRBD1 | TGTGCCACCAGCAGATGCCTGAGGACAGGGGGCTGTCAGCCCCAGCATTTT | CATSRCLRTGGCQPQHF
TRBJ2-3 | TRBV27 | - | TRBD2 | TGTGCCAGCAGAATTACTAGCGGGGGGGCGAGGACGCAGTATTTT | CASRITSGGARTQYF
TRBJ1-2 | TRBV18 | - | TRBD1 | TGTGCCAGCTCACGCCGACAGGGGACGGGCTACACCTTC | CASSRRQGTGYTF
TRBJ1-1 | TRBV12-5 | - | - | TGTGCTAGTGGTCCCGGGGTAGAAGCTTTCTTT | CASGPGVEAFF
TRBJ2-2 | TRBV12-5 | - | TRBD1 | TGTGCTAGTGGTTTGAGACAGGGGGCCGGGGAGCTGTTTTTT | CASGLRQGAGELFF
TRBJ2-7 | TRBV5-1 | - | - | TGCGCCAGCAGCTTGGTAAGGGAGTACGAGCAGTACTTC | CASSLVREYEQYF
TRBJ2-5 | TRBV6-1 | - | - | TGTGCCAGCAGGAGGGAAGAGACCCAGTACTTC | CASRREETQYF
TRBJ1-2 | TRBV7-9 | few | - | TGTGCCAGCAGCCCCCGGACCCGAGATGGCTACACCTTC | CASSPRTRDGYTF
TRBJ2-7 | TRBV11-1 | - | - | TGTGCCAGCAGCTTTGGGGCGGGGCCCCGCTCCTCCTACGAGCAGTACTTC | CASSFGAGPRSSYEQYF
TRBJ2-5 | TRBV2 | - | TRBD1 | TGTGCCAGCAGTCTACCAACAGGGGGCGGGAAGACCCAGTACTTC | CASSLPTGGGKTQYF
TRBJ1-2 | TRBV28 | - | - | TGTGCCAGCAGGCCACCAAGTCTTGGCTACACCTTC | CASRPPSLGYTF
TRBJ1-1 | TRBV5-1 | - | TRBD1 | TGCGCCAGCAGCTCGCGGACAGGCGGCCCTAACACTGAAGCTTTCTTT | CASSSRTGGPNTEAFF
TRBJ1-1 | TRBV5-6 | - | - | TGTGCCAGCAGCTTGGAGCGAAGGTCAGACGGAGCTTTCTTT | CASSLERRSDGAFF
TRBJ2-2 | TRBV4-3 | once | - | TGCGCCAGCAGGTGGGGCGGGGACACCGGGGAGCTGTTTTTT | CASRWGGDTGELFF
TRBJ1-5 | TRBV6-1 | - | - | TGTGCCAGCAGTGAAGGGTTTGAGACAGTTAGCAATCAGCCCCAGCATTTT | CASSEGFETVSNQPQHF
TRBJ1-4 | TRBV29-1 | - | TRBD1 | TGCAGCGTTGAGGGACAGGGGAGGGATGGAGAAAAACTGTTTTTT | CSVEGQGRDGEKLFF
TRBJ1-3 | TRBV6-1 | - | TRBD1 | TGTGCCAGCAGTGAAGCGCTGGGGGACAGGCCTGGAAACACCATATATTTT | CASSEALGDRPGNTIYF
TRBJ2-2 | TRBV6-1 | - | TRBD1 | TGTGCCAGCAGGGACAGGGGATATACCGGGGAGCTGTTTTTT | CASRDRGYTGELFF
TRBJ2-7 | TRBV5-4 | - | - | TGTGCCAGCAGTGCAGAAAGCTCCTACGAGCAGTACTTC | CASSAESSYEQYF
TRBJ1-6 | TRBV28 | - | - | TGTGCCAGCAGTCTCCGGGGGGCCGTGGCCCTCCACTTT | CASSLRGAVALHF
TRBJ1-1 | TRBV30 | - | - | TGTGCCTGGAACAGGGTGGACACTGAAGCTTTCTTT | CAWNRVDTEAFF
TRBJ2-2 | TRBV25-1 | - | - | TGTGCCAGCAGTGAACGCGGAGGGGCCGTCACCGGGGAGCTGTTTTTT | CASSERGGAVTGELFF
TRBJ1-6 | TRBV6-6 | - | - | TGTGCCAGCAGTTTACAGGGCTCCTATAATTCACCCCTCCACTTT | CASSLQGSYNSPLHF
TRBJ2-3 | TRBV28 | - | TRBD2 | TGTGCCAGCAGTGCTAGCGGAACAAGCACAGATACGCAGTATTTT | CASSASGTSTDTQYF
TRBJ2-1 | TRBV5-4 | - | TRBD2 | TGTGCCAGCAGCCCGGGACTAGCCAGCTCCTACAATGAGCAGTTCTTC | CASSPGLASSYNEQFF